The clone carrying this TCR beta chain was seen a few times. This entry is derived from a study of cytomegalovirus exposure and HLA in healthy donors. PCR primers comprised 60 Vbeta and 13 Jbeta primers. Profiled with immunoSEQ multiplex PCR; TCRdb holds only in-frame clones, not every one. Here the sample spans about 130,000 clones, about a sixth being singletons. This clonotype originated in a female donor in good health and CMV-seropositive. The sample consisted of PBMCs.

The CDR3 is CASSESGGGGYSPLHF. The CDR3 DNA sequence: TGTGCCAGCAGTGAATCGGGGGGGGGCGGTTATTCACCCCTCCACTTT. The chain recombines TRBV25-1 with TRBJ1-6; TRBD1 might be the D (6 bases). CDR1 and CDR2 (germline): MGHDK, SYGVNS. This CDR3 is 16 amino acids long. V was pared by 1 base and J by 8 bases, with 15 bases between. The variable domain in full, completed from reference TRBV25-1 and TRBJ1-6, reads EADIYQTPRYLVIGTGKKITLECSQTMGHDKMYWYQQDPGMELHLIHYSYGVNSTEKGDLSSESTVSRIRTEHFPLTLESARPSHTSQYLCASSESGGGGYSPLHFGNGTRLTVT.